This TCR beta chain was identified in a study of blood T cell repertoires in COVID-19. Germline-derived CDR1 and CDR2 are MDHEN and SYDVKM. The CDR3 contains 15 residues. The ends lost 1 base at V and 2 bases at J; junction bases unmatched: 4. Generated by immunoSEQ multiplex PCR, the TCRdb table keeps only in-frame clones and is missing some. Of about 250,000 clones listed, more than 75% are singletons. The J gene is TRBJ2-7, the V gene TRBV28, with TRBD1 matching over 8 bases. This sequence was found in a man aged 40-55 years who had recovered from COVID-19. Input material: PBMCs or T cells enriched from blood (not recorded which). The DNA for the CDR3 is TGTGCCAGCAGTTTATTGGACAGGGTAGCCTACGAGCAGTACTTC. This codes for CASSLLDRVAYEQYF. The variable domain in full, with the rest retrieved from reference TRBV28 and TRBJ2-7, is DVKVTQSSRYLVKRTGEKVFLECVQDMDHENMFWYRQDPGLGLRLIYFSYDVKMKEKGDIPEGYSVSREKKERFSLILESASTNQTSMYLCASSLLDRVAYEQYFGPGTRLTVT.